The 14 T cell receptor beta chains presented below share a single source sample, sequenced in a study of cytomegalovirus exposure and HLA in healthy donors. The PCR had 60 Vbeta and 13 Jbeta primers. TCRdb keeps only in-frame clones here, not all; method: immunoSEQ multiplex PCR. Of 95,000 to 150,000 clones in the sample, approximately 15% were seen once. The sequenced sample consisted of PBMCs. These receptors were obtained from a woman under 30 in good health and CMV-seronegative.

This clone was counted between two and nine times. The chain has TRBV6-4 and TRBJ1-5; possibly TRBD1 for D (5 bases). The germline V and J ends were trimmed by 8 bases and 1 base, with 18 bases remaining between them. Germline V CDR1 and CDR2: MRHNA, SNTAGT. The CDR3 sequence is 16 residues long. The CDR3 DNA follows: TGTGCCAGCGAGGGGTGGGGGAGGATCAGCAATCAGCCCCAGCATTTT. Its translation is CASEGWGRISNQPQHF.

The V call is TRBV4-1, the J call TRBJ1-2; weak D call: TRBD1 (6 bases). V lost 0 bases, J lost 7 bases, and 12 bases lay in between. The germline V gene has CDR1 MGHRA and CDR2 YSYEKL. This CDR3 is built from 14 residues. CDR3 DNA: TGCGCCAGCAGCCAAGATCCAGGGGAATCTGGCTACACCTTC. It yields the protein CASSQDPGESGYTF.

The rearrangement joins TRBV2 to TRBJ2-2; 11 bases fit TRBD1. The trim removed 3 bases at V and 4 bases at J, leaving 4 bases unmatched. Looked up from germline, CDR1 is SNHLY and CDR2 is FYNNEI. The CDR3 has 16 amino acids. The CDR3 reads CASSEKDRGRTGELFF. The DNA for the CDR3 is TGTGCCAGCAGTGAGAAGGACAGGGGGCGCACCGGGGAGCTGTTTTTT.

This chain links TRBV23-1 with TRBJ2-7; D is possibly TRBD1 (6 bases). TRBV23-1 is placed among ORFs of uncertain function. V was pared by 1 base and J by 3 bases, with 13 bases between. This CDR3 contains 15 residues. The CDR3 region is CASSQFRDMSYEQYF. In DNA, the CDR3 is TGCGCCAGCAGTCAATTCCGGGACATGAGCTACGAGCAGTACTTC.

This chain connects TRBV30 to TRBJ2-3; D remains unclear. The length of the CDR3 is 12 residues. Germline V gene data show CDR1 as GTSNPN and CDR2 as SVGIG (reference sequence). V was clipped by 4 bases and J by 0 bases, with 5 bases between them. In nucleotides, the CDR3 is TGTGCCTGGACAGATAGCACAGATACGCAGTATTTT. Its translation is CAWTDSTDTQYF.

This clone was counted between two and nine times. This chain connects TRBV28 to TRBJ1-6; 7 positions match TRBD1. This CDR3 has 15 amino acids. The junction had 7 bases not matched to a gene; V was cut back by 4 bases and J by 7 bases. The germline CDR1 and CDR2 sequences are MDHEN and SYDVKM. The CDR3 sequence: CASSSYRGRNSPLHF. CDR3 coding DNA: TGTGCCAGCAGTTCATACAGGGGCAGAAATTCACCCCTCCACTTT.

This clone has more than one count but fewer than ten. The gene calls are TRBV7-2 and TRBJ1-2; tentatively, D is TRBD1 (6 bases). Trimming shortened V by 5 bases and J by 8 bases, and 18 bases separated the two germline ends. The CDR3 sequence is 14 residues long. Germline V CDR1 and CDR2: SGHTA, FQGNSA. This chain's CDR3 is CASSEQGRTSGYTF. As DNA, the CDR3 is TGTGCCAGCAGCGAACAGGGAAGGACTAGCGGCTACACCTTC.

This clone was seen a few times. The chain combines TRBV5-1 with TRBJ2-2, with D perhaps matching TRBD2 (6 bases). The V end was cut by 2 bases, the J end by 4 bases, with 15 bases between. Germline V gene lookup returns CDR1 SGHRS and CDR2 YFSETQ. This CDR3 spans 16 amino acids. The CDR3 region is CASSFRRESSTGELFF. CDR3 DNA: TGCGCCAGCAGCTTTAGACGGGAGTCGAGCACCGGGGAGCTGTTTTTT.

This clone has more than one count but fewer than ten. One end of the junction varies from germline; a read error may be responsible. The gene calls are TRBV7-7 and TRBJ2-5; TRBD1 agrees at 7 bases. The CDR3 runs 14 residues. CDR1 and CDR2 (germline): SSHAT, FNYEAQ (reference sequence). CDR3 loop: CASSPTGIKETQYF. The CDR3 nucleotides read TGTGCTAGCAGCCCGACAGGGATAAAAGAGACCCAGTACTTC. Using reference TRBV7-7 and TRBJ2-5 for the parts outside the CDR3, the full variable domain is GAGVSQSPRYKVTKRGQDVTLRCDPISSHATLYWYQQALGQGPEFLTYFNYEAQPDKSGLPSDRFSAERPEGSISTLTIQRTEQRDSAMYRCASSPTGIKETQYFGPGTRLLVL.

The CDR3 DNA reads TGTGCCACTCTCGGGATTCACAATGAGCAGTTCTTC. It translates to CATLGIHNEQFF. This sequence joins TRBV6-1 and TRBJ2-1; weak D call: TRBD2 (5 bases). Trimming shortened V by 10 bases and J by 5 bases, and 12 bases separated the two germline ends. The germline V gene has CDR1 MNHNS and CDR2 SASEGT. The CDR3 contains 12 residues.

The rearrangement uses TRBV9 and TRBJ2-2, with TRBD2 matching 13 bases. In germline, CDR1 is SGDLS, CDR2 YYNGEE. Unmatched junction bases numbered 4, after V lost 0 bases and J lost 5 bases. This CDR3 comprises 17 residues. The CDR3 reads CASSVGTSGSITGELFF. CDR3 nucleotide sequence: TGTGCCAGCAGCGTAGGGACTAGCGGGAGTATTACCGGGGAGCTGTTTTTT.

This clone was detected only a few times. The rearrangement uses TRBV2 and TRBJ1-1; no definite D call. V gave up 5 bases and J gave up 6 bases, with 7 bases separating them. The CDR3 length is 11 residues. Per the germline V gene, CDR1 is SNHLY and CDR2 is FYNNEI. This chain's CDR3 is CASSSGSEAFF. The CDR3 DNA reads TGTGCCAGCAGTTCGGGGTCTGAAGCTTTCTTT.

This chain's CDR3 is CASSEQNTIYF. The CDR3 bases are TGTGCCAGCAGTGAACAAAACACCATATATTTT. The chain carries TRBV2 and TRBJ1-3; the D is unclear. Trimming left V 2 bases short and J 6 bases short, with 2 bases between. Germline CDR1 SNHLY, CDR2 FYNNEI. This CDR3 spans 11 amino acids.

Only a few counts were recorded for this clone. This chain joins TRBV7-9 and TRBJ2-3; TRBD1 matches 10 bases. J was trimmed by 4 bases and V by 5 bases; bases with no gene match: 6. CDR3 size: 15 residues. The germline CDR1 and CDR2 sequences are SEHNR and FQNEAQ (reference sequence). The CDR3 sequence: CASSPGQGISDTQYF. CDR3 DNA sequence: TGTGCCAGCAGCCCGGGACAGGGGATTTCAGATACGCAGTATTTT.